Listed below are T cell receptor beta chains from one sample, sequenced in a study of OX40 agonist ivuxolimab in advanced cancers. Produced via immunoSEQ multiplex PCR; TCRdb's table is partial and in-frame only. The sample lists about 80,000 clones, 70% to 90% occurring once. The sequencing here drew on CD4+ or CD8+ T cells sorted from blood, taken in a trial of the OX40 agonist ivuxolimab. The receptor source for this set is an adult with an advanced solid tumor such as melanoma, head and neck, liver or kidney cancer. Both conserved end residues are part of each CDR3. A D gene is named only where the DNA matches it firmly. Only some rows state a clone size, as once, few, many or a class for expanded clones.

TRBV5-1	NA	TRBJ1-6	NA	TGCGCCAGCAGTGACGGGACGGTCAATTCACCCCTCCACTTT	CASSDGTVNSPLHF
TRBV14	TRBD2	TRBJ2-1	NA	TGTGCCAGCAGCCAGACAAGCGGGAGAACCTACAATGAGCAGTTCTTC	CASSQTSGRTYNEQFF
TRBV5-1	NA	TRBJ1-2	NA	TGCGCCAGCAGCTTGGCCTTAACAGATAATGGCTACACCTTC	CASSLALTDNGYTF
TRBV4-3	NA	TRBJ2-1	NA	TGCGCCAGCAGCCAAGGCCAGGGGCCCTACAATGAGCAGTTCTTC	CASSQGQGPYNEQFF
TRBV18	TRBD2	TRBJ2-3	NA	TGTGCCAGCTCACCACAGCTAGCGGGCAACACAGATACGCAGTATTTT	CASSPQLAGNTDTQYF
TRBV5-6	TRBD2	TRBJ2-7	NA	TGTGCCAGCAGCTTGTACCTAGCGGGGGTGCTAGCCTACGAGCAGTACTTC	CASSLYLAGVLAYEQYF
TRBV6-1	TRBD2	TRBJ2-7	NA	TGTGCCAGCAGTGTCAGCGGGAGGGCTCACGAGCAGTACTTC	CASSVSGRAHEQYF
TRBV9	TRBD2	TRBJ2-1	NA	TGTGCCAGCAGCGTAGCGGCTAGCGGGGGGGACGACAATGAGCAGTTCTTC	CASSVAASGGDDNEQFF
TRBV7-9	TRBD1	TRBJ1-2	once	TGTGCCAGCAGCGGGCGGACAGGGGGGGAGGTTAACTATGGCTACACCTTC	CASSGRTGGEVNYGYTF
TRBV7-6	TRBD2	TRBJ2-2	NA	TGTGCCAGCAGCTTACGGTCGGGGGGGGACACCGGGGAGCTGTTTTTT	CASSLRSGGDTGELFF
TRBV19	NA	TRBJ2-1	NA	TGTGCCAGTAGTATGGACGGCAGCCCCTACAATGAGCAGTTCTTC	CASSMDGSPYNEQFF
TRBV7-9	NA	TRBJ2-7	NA	TGTGCCAGCAGCGGGGGTGTCAACGAGCAGTACTTC	CASSGGVNEQYF
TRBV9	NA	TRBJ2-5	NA	TGTGCCAGCAGCGTATCACCCCAAGAGACCCAGTACTTC	CASSVSPQETQYF
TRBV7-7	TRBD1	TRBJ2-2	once	TGTGCCAGCAGCTCGACAGGGGGCGCGATCGGGGAGCTGTTTTTT	CASSSTGGAIGELFF
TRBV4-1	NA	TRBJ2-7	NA	TGCGCCAGCAGCCAAGCGGAGTACTACGAGCAGTACTTC	CASSQAEYYEQYF
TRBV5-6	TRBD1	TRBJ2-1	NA	TGTGCCAGCAGCCCCCGGGCAGGGGGCACCTACAATGAGCAGTTCTTC	CASSPRAGGTYNEQFF
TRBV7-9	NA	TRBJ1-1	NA	TGTGCCAGCTTGCCCTTCCGAAACACTGAAGCTTTCTTT	CASLPFRNTEAFF
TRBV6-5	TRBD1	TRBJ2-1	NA	TGTGCCAGCAGTTACTCGACAGGGGTTGAGCAGTTCTTC	CASSYSTGVEQFF
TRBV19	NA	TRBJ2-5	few	TGTGCCAGTAGTATAGGTGGAGGGTTAGGGGAGACCCAGTACTTC	CASSIGGGLGETQYF
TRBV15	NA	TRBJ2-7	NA	TGTGCCACCAGCAGAGATGCCGCACTCGAGCAGTACTTC	CATSRDAALEQYF
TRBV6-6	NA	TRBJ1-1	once	TGTGCCAGCAGTTACTCGAATGGGGCTGAAGCTTTCTTT	CASSYSNGAEAFF
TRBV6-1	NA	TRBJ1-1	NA	TGTGCCAGCACGTTGGGAGTAGGTGGGAACACTGAAGCTTTCTTT	CASTLGVGGNTEAFF
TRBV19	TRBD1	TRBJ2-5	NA	TGTGCCAGTAGTATAGGTACAGGGGGCGGAGAGACCCAGTACTTC	CASSIGTGGGETQYF
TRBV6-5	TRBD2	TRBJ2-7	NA	TGTGCCAGCAGTTACGGGCTAGCGGGGTGGGAGCAGTACTTC	CASSYGLAGWEQYF
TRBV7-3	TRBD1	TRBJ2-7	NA	TGTGCCAGCAGCAGGGACAGGGGCTACGAGCAGTACTTC	CASSRDRGYEQYF
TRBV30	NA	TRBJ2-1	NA	TGTGCCTGGAAATGGGCGGGCTTTCCCTACAATGAGCAGTTCTTC	CAWKWAGFPYNEQFF
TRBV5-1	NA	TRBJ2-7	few	TGCGCCAGCAGCTTGGTTGGGGGACCCACCTACGAGCAGTACTTC	CASSLVGGPTYEQYF
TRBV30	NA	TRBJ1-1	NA	TGTGCCTGGAGTGTACTGTTCGGACGTTACACTGAAGCTTTCTTT	CAWSVLFGRYTEAFF
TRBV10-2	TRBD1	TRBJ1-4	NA	TGCGCCAGCAGTGCCATCCCGACAGGGAGAGGGGAAAAACTGTTTTTT	CASSAIPTGRGEKLFF
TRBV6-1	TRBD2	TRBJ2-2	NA	TGTGCCAGCAGTGGGGGAGTAGCGGGGGCCAGCATCAGGGAGCTGTTTTTT	CASSGGVAGASIRELFF
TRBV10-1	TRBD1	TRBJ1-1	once	TGCGCCAGCAGTCCCGACCATTACAGGGGAGGAACTGAAGCTTTCTTT	CASSPDHYRGGTEAFF
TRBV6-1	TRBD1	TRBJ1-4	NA	TGTGCCAGCAGTGAAATGGGACAGGGATCGGCTAATGAAAAACTGTTTTTT	CASSEMGQGSANEKLFF
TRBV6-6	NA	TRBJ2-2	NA	TGTGCCAGCAGTTACTCGATAGACACCGGGGAGCTGTTTTTT	CASSYSIDTGELFF
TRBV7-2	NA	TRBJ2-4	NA	TGTGCCAGCAGCTTAACGCATCAGGGCGCCCTAGCAGCCAAAAACATTCAGTACTTC	CASSLTHQGALAAKNIQYF
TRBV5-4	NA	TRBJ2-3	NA	TGTGCCAGCAGCTTGGGGGGAGTGGGCGCAGATACGCAGTATTTT	CASSLGGVGADTQYF
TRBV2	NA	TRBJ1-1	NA	TGTGCCAGCCATGGACGGACGAACACTGAAGCTTTCTTT	CASHGRTNTEAFF
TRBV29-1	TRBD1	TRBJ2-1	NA	TGCAGCGTGGCCCTGGGACAGGGACCGTACAATGAGCAGTTCTTC	CSVALGQGPYNEQFF
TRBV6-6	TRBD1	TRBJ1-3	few	TGTGCCAGCAGTTACCCGACAGGGTTGGGAAACACCATATATTTT	CASSYPTGLGNTIYF
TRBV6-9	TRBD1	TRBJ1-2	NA	TGTGCCAGCAGTTCCCGATCAGGGGGGTACTATGGCTACACCTTC	CASSSRSGGYYGYTF
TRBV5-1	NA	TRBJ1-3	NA	TGCGCCAGCAGCCCCGGGCTCCGGACGTCTGGAAACACCATATATTTT	CASSPGLRTSGNTIYF
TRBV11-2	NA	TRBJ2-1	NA	TGTGCCAGCAGCGCATTCGGGGCAGGGAGGAATGAGCAGTTCTTC	CASSAFGAGRNEQFF
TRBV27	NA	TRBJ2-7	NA	TGTGCCAGCAGTTTGGAAGGCTGGAATCACTACGAGCAGTACTTC	CASSLEGWNHYEQYF
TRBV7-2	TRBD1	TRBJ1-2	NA	TGTGCCAGCAGCGAGGGACAGGGACGTGGCTACACCTTC	CASSEGQGRGYTF
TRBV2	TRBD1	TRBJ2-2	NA	TGTGCCAGCAGTACCAGGGGGCGGTCCACCGGGGAGCTGTTTTTT	CASSTRGRSTGELFF
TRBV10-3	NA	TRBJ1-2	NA	TGTGCCACCCAGCAGGGTAGGGGCTACACCTTC	CATQQGRGYTF
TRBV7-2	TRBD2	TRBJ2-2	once	TGTGCCAGCAGCTTTAGCGGGGGGCACGGGGAGCTGTTTTTT	CASSFSGGHGELFF